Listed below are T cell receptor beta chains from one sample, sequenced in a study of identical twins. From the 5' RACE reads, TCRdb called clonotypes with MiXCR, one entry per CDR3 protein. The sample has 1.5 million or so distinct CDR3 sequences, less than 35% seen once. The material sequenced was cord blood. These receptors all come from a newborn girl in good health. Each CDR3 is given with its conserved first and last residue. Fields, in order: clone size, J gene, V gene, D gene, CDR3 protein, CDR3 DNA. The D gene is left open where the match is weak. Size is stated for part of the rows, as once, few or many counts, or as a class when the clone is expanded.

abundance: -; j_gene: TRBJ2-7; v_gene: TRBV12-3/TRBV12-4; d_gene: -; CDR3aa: CASSLFVGLGKQGSDEQYF; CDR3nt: TGTGCCAGCAGTTTATTTGTCGGGCTTGGGAAACAGGGTTCCGACGAGCAGTACTTC
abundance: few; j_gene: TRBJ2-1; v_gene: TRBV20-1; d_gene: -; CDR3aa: CSIGGTYNEQFF; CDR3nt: TGCAGTATCGGTGGGACCTACAATGAGCAGTTCTTC
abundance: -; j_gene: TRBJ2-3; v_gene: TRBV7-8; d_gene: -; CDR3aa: CASSLGLAPFLRSTDTQYF; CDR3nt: TGTGCCAGCAGCTTAGGCCTAGCCCCATTCTTGCGGAGCACAGATACGCAGTATTTT
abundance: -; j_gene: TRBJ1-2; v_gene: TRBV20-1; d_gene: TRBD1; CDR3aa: CSAPTGGAYGYTF; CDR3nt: TGCAGTGCTCCTACAGGGGGCGCGTATGGCTACACCTTC
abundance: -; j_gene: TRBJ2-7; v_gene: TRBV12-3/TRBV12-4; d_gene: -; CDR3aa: CASSLSDRTYEQYF; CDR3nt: TGTGCCAGCAGTTTAAGCGATAGGACCTACGAGCAGTACTTC
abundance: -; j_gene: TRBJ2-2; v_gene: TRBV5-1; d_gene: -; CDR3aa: CASSLSGWEANTGELFF; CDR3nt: TGCGCCAGCAGCTTGTCAGGATGGGAGGCGAACACCGGGGAGCTGTTTTTT
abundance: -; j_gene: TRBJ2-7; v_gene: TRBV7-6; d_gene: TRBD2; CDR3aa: CASSLREGFAYEQYF; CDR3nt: TGTGCCAGCAGCCTCAGGGAGGGCTTTGCCTACGAGCAGTACTTC
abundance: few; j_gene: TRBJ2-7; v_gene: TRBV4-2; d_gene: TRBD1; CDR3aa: CASSQEHSGTDSYEQYF; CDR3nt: TGTGCCAGCAGCCAAGAACATTCCGGGACAGACTCCTACGAGCAGTACTTC
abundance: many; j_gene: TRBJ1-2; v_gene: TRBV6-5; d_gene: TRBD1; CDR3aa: CASSYRGPYGYTF; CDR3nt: TGTGCCAGCAGTTACAGGGGGCCCTATGGCTACACCTTC
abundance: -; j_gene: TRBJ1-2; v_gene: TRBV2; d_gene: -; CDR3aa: CASSEAGRVLGGYTF; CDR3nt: TGTGCCAGCAGTGAAGCAGGGAGGGTCCTCGGAGGCTACACCTTC
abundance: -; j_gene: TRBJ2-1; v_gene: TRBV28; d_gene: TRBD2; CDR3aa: CASSAVAGAGYNEQFF; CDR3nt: TGTGCCAGCAGTGCAGTAGCGGGAGCCGGCTACAATGAGCAGTTCTTC
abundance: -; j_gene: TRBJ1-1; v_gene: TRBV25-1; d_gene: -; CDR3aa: CASSERGFRTEAFF; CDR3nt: TGTGCCAGCAGTGAAAGGGGTTTTCGGACTGAAGCTTTCTTT
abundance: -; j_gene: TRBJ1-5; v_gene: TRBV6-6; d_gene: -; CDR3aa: CASSRDSTNQPQHF; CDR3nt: TGTGCCAGCAGCCGAGACAGTACTAATCAGCCCCAGCATTTT
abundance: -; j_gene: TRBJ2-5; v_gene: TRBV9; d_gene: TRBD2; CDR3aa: CASSVGTSRKETQYF; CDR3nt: TGTGCCAGCAGCGTAGGGACTAGCAGGAAAGAGACCCAGTACTTC
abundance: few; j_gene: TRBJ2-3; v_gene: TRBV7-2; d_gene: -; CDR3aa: CASSSRQTTDTQYF; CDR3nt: TGTGCCAGCAGCTCTCGGCAGACGACAGATACGCAGTATTTT
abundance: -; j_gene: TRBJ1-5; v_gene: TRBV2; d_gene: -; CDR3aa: CASSAQGLNQPQHF; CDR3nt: TGTGCCAGCAGTGCACAGGGCCTCAATCAGCCCCAGCATTTT
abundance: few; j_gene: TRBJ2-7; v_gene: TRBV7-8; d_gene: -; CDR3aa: CASSLHRMWHEQYF; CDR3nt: TGTGCCAGCAGCTTACACCGCATGTGGCACGAGCAGTACTTC
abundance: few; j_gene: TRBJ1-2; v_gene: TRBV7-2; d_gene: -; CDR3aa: CASSPLDRAGGYTF; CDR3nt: TGTGCCAGCAGCCCTCTAGACCGGGCGGGTGGCTACACCTTC
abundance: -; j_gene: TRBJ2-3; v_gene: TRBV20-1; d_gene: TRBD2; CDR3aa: CSASAGLAGVRSQYF; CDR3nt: TGCAGTGCTAGTGCGGGACTAGCGGGGGTCCGTTCGCAGTATTTT
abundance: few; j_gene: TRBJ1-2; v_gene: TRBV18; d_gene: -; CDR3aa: CASSPAGDYGYTF; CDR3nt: TGTGCCAGCTCACCAGCAGGGGACTATGGCTACACCTTC
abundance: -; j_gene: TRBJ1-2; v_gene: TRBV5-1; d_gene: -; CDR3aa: CASSLDLTGHYTF; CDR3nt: TGCGCCAGCAGCCTAGACCTGACAGGACACTACACCTTC
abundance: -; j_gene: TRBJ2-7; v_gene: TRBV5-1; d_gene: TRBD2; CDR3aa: CASSLAWEGSYEQYF; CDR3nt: TGCGCCAGCAGCTTGGCCTGGGAGGGCTCCTACGAGCAGTACTTC
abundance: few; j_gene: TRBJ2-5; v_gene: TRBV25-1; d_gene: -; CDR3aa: CASSERAVQETQYF; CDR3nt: TGTGCCAGCAGTGAACGGGCAGTACAAGAGACCCAGTACTTC